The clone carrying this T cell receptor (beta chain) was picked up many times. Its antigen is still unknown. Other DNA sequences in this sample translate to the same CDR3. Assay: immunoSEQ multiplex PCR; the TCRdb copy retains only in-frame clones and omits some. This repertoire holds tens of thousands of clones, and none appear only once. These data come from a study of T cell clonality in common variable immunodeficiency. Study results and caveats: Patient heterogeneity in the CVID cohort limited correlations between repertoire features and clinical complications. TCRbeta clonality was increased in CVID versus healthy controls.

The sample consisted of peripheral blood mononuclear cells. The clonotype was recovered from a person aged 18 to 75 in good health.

The CDR3 DNA, read in part, is TGTGCCAGCAGCTTGGGCCTAGCGGACAATGAG. Protein sequence: CASSLGLADNE. The complete CDR3 sequence is CASSLGLADNEQFF. J is TRBJ2-1 and V is TRBV5-4; 7 bases line up with TRBD2. With the read ending 3 residues before the CDR3 end, the germline J gene is used to fill in that end. V lost 0 bases to trimming and J lost 5 bases; unmatched junction nucleotides: 2. The CDR3 covers 14 residues. CDR1 is SGHNT, CDR2 YYREEE, per germline (reference sequence).